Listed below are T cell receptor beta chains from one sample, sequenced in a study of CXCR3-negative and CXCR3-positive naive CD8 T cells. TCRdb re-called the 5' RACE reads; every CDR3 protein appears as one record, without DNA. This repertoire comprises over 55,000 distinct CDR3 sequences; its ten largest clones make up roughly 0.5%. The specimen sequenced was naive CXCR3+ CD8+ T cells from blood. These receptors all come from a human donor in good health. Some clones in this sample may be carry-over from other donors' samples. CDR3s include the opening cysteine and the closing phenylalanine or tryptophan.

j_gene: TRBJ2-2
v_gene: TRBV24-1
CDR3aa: CATSDLPTGTGELFF

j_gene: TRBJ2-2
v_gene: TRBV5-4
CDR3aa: CASTADTGELFF

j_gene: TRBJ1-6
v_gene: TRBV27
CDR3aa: CASSLMADSPLHF

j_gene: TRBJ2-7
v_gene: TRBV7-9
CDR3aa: CASSSIGQGDEQYF

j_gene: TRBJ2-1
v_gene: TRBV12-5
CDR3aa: CASGHTSATNEQFF

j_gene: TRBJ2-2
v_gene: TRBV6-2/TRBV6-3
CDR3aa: CASSSWNTGELFF

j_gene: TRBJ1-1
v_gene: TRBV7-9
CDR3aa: CASSMQPGTEAFF

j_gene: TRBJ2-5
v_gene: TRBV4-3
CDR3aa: CASSQGDRVQETQYF

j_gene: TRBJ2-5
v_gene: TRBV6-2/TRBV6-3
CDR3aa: CASSPTPDSQETQYF

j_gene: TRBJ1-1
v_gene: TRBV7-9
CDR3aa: CASSEWAALEAFF

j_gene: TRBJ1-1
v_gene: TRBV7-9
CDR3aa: CASNRGSFTEAFF

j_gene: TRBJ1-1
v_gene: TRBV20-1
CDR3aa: CSGGQGTEAFF

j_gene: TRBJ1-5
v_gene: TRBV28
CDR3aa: CASRLLRPDWRDQPQHF

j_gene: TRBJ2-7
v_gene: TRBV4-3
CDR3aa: CASSQDQVSSYEQYF

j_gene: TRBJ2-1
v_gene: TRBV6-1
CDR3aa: CASSEAGRGQFF

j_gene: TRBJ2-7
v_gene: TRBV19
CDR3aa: CATRDSPYEQYF

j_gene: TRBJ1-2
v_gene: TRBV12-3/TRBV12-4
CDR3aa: CASSGQVYGYTF

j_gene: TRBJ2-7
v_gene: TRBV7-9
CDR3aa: CASSSSTGSYEQYF

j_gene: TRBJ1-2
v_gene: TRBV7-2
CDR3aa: CASSLEEGNYGYTF

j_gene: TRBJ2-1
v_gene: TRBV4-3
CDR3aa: CASSQDMTSGAYNEQFF

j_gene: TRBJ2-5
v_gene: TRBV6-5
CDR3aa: CASRLAIQETQYF

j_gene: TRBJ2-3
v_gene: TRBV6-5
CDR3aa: CASTLDRGTDTQYF

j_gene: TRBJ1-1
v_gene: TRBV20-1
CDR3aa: CSARDREGAGTEAFF

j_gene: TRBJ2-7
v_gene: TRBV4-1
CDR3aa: CASSLRDRETGEQYF

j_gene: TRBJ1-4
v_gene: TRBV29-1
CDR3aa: CSVEDLRLNNEKLFF

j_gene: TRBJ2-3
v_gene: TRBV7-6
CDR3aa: CASSTGLAGNTDTQYF

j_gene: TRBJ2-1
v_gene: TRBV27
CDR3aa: CASSLSPRGYSYNEQFF

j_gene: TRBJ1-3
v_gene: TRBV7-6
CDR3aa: CASSLSDSSGNTIYF

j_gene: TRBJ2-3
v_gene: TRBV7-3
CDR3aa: CASTLSGSSTDTQYF

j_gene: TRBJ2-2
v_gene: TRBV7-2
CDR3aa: CASSVMDTGELFF

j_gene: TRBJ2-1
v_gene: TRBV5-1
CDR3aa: CASSLSYNEQFF

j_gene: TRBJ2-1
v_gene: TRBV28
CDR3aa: CASSLPGTPSYNEQFF

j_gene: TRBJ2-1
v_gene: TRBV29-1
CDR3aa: CSVISGTGGLAGPEVF

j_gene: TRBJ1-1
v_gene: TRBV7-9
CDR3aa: CASSRPAGSLNTEAFF

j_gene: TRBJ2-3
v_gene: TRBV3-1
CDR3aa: CASSPGISTDTQYF

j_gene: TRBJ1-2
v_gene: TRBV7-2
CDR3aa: CASSLEPTGFGNYGYTF

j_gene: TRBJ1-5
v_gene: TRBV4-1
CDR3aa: CASSPIPGTGSYQPQHF

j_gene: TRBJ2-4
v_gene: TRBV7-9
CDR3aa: CAGGGSPGQPNIQYF

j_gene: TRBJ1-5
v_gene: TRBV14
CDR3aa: CASSHTGTNQPQHF

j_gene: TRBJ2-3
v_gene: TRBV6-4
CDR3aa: CASSEFGHTDTQYF

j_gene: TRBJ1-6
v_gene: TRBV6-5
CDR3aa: CASSYGGRLYNSPLHF

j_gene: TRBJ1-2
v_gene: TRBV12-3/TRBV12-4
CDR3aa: CASSTGVGYTF

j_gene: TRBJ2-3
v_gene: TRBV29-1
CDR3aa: CSVEYGTSGGFTDTQYF

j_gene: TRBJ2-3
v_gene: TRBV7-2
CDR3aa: CASSLIADTQYF

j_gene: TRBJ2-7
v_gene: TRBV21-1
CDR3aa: CASHYRPGDSYEQYF

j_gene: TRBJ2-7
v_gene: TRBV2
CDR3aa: CASDVRGGYEQYF

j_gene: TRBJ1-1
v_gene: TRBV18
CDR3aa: CASSPPSSITEAFF

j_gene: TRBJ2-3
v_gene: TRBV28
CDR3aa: CASSSSGVYTDTQYF

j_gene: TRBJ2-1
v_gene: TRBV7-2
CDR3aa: CASSPFWGLGPYNEQFF

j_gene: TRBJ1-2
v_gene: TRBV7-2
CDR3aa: CASSLVGGWNGYTF

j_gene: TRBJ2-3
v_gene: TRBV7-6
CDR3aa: CASSRSGGAGATDTQYF

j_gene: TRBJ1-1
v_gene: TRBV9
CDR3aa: CASSPRQVQHEAFF